Listed below are T cell receptor beta chains from one sample, sequenced in a study of regulatory T cells in long-lasting Graves disease. TCRdb processed the multiplex PCR reads anew with MiXCR; each CDR3 protein has one entry. This table has about 200,000 distinct CDR3 sequences, around 17% appearing once. Material: peripheral blood mononuclear cells (PBMCs), obtained at new diagnosis, from a patient treated with antithyroid drugs. The receptors derive from a female donor with Graves disease. Each CDR3 is given with its conserved first and last residue. D genes are given only for firm matches. Size tells how often a clone was seen (once, few, many) or the class of an expanded clone, and some rows leave it out.

V: TRBV24-1
D: TRBD1
J: TRBJ2-3
length: 16
size: many
DNA: TGTGCCACCAGTGAATACGACAGGGGGCAAACAGATACGCAGTATTTT
CDR3: CATSEYDRGQTDTQYF

V: TRBV28
D: TRBD2
J: TRBJ2-5
length: 20
size: many
DNA: TGTGCCAGCAGTTTATGGGGGCTAGCGGGAGAGAGACGGGGCCAAGAGACCCAGTACTTC
CDR3: CASSLWGLAGERRGQETQYF

V: TRBV30
D: NA
J: TRBJ1-2
length: 11
size: few
DNA: TGTGCCTGGAGTCCATTGGATGGCTACACCTTC
CDR3: CAWSPLDGYTF

V: TRBV11-2
D: TRBD2
J: TRBJ2-5
length: 14
size: NA
DNA: TGTGCCAGCAGCTCTCTAGCGGTCCAAGAGACCCAGTACTTC
CDR3: CASSSLAVQETQYF

V: TRBV6-1
D: NA
J: TRBJ2-3
length: 19
size: NA
DNA: TGTGCCAGCAGTGAAGCGAGGGGGGAGCTGCGTTTAGGAAGGGATACGCAGTATTTT
CDR3: CASSEARGELRLGRDTQYF

V: TRBV2
D: NA
J: TRBJ2-1
length: 11
size: NA
DNA: TGTGCCAGCAGTGAGGAGGGTTGTGCGTTCTTC
CDR3: CASSEEGCAFF

V: TRBV7-9
D: TRBD2
J: TRBJ2-1
length: 14
size: NA
DNA: TGTGCCAGCAGCTTATGGGGAGGGCTCAATGAGCAGTTCTTC
CDR3: CASSLWGGLNEQFF

V: TRBV29-1
D: TRBD1
J: TRBJ2-1
length: 13
size: NA
DNA: TGCAGCTTATCGGCAGGGGGCGCGGATGAGCAGTTCTTC
CDR3: CSLSAGGADEQFF

V: TRBV24-1
D: TRBD2
J: TRBJ2-5
length: 13
size: many
DNA: TGTGCCACCACCAGCGGGGGCCAAGAGACCCAGTACTTC
CDR3: CATTSGGQETQYF

V: TRBV6-5
D: NA
J: TRBJ2-7
length: 15
size: many
DNA: TGTGCCAGCAGTTACTCGATTCGCGGGTCCTACGAGCAGTACTTC
CDR3: CASSYSIRGSYEQYF

V: TRBV6-1
D: TRBD2
J: TRBJ2-7
length: 14
size: many
DNA: TGTGCCAGCAGCGGGACTAGCGGAATATACGAGCAGTACTTC
CDR3: CASSGTSGIYEQYF

V: TRBV18
D: NA
J: TRBJ1-1
length: 15
size: many
DNA: TGTGCCAGCTCACCACGGGATCAATATAACACTGAAGCTTTCTTT
CDR3: CASSPRDQYNTEAFF

V: TRBV15
D: TRBD2
J: TRBJ2-1
length: 15
size: many
DNA: TGTGCCACCAGCAGAGAATCCGGACTAGTCGGTGAGCAGTTCTTC
CDR3: CATSRESGLVGEQFF

V: TRBV2
D: NA
J: TRBJ2-1
length: 14
size: many
DNA: TGTGCCAGCAGTGTAATGGACAGATCGATTGAGCAGTTCTTC
CDR3: CASSVMDRSIEQFF

V: TRBV6-1
D: TRBD2
J: TRBJ2-2
length: 15
size: many
DNA: TGTGCCAGCAGCGTAGCGGGAGGAGAAACCGGGGAGCTGTTTTTT
CDR3: CASSVAGGETGELFF

V: TRBV3-1
D: NA
J: TRBJ2-7
length: 17
size: many
DNA: TGTGCCAGCAGCCAAGTAACAGGGGGGACTAGCATCTACGAGCAGTACTTC
CDR3: CASSQVTGGTSIYEQYF

V: TRBV6-2/TRBV6-3
D: NA
J: TRBJ1-2
length: 13
size: many
DNA: TGTGCCAGCAGTTACTCAGAAAACTATGGCTACACCTTC
CDR3: CASSYSENYGYTF

V: TRBV27
D: TRBD2
J: TRBJ2-3
length: 19
size: many
DNA: TGTGCCAGCAGTCCCAGGTGGCTAGCGGGAGCGATTAGCACAGATACGCAGTATTTT
CDR3: CASSPRWLAGAISTDTQYF

V: TRBV19
D: TRBD1
J: TRBJ1-4
length: 14
size: NA
DNA: TGTGCCAGTACCAAACAGGGGCGGGATGAAAAACTGTTTTTT
CDR3: CASTKQGRDEKLFF

V: TRBV19
D: NA
J: TRBJ1-3
length: 16
size: many
DNA: TGTGCCAGTAGTAACGGGCGGGGAAACTCTGGAAACACCATATATTTT
CDR3: CASSNGRGNSGNTIYF

V: TRBV6-5
D: NA
J: TRBJ2-5
length: 14
size: many
DNA: TGTGCCAGCAGTTGGGGGCGGGGGCAAGAGACCCAGTACTTC
CDR3: CASSWGRGQETQYF

V: TRBV13
D: TRBD1
J: TRBJ2-1
length: 15
size: NA
DNA: TGTGCCAGCAGCTTGGGTGTGGACAGGGGATTTCAGCAGTTCTTC
CDR3: CASSLGVDRGFQQFF

V: TRBV19
D: TRBD1
J: TRBJ2-2
length: 14
size: NA
DNA: TGTGCCACCCGAGGGACAGGGGTCACCGGGGAGCTGTTTTTT
CDR3: CATRGTGVTGELFF

V: TRBV5-4
D: NA
J: TRBJ1-2
length: 13
size: many
DNA: TGTGCCAGCAGCTTGGAAAGGAGTCTCGGCTACACCTTC
CDR3: CASSLERSLGYTF

V: TRBV5-1
D: NA
J: TRBJ2-3
length: 14
size: many
DNA: TGCGCCAGCAGCTTGCTAGGGGCAACAGATACGCAGTATTTT
CDR3: CASSLLGATDTQYF

V: TRBV3-1
D: TRBD2
J: TRBJ2-1
length: 15
size: many
DNA: TGTGCCAGCAGCCCCCTAGCGGGAGGCCACAATGAGCAGTTCTTC
CDR3: CASSPLAGGHNEQFF

V: TRBV5-5
D: NA
J: TRBJ2-5
length: 15
size: few
DNA: TGTGCCAGCAGCTCCCCCCCGCCATCTCAAGAGACCCAGTACTTC
CDR3: CASSSPPPSQETQYF

V: TRBV2
D: NA
J: TRBJ2-7
length: 14
size: NA
DNA: TGTGCCAGCAGGGATCGGCGGTCCTCCTACGAGCAGTACTTC
CDR3: CASRDRRSSYEQYF

V: TRBV19
D: NA
J: TRBJ2-2
length: 12
size: many
DNA: TGTGCCAGTAGTACAAAGACCGGGGAGCTGTTTTTT
CDR3: CASSTKTGELFF

V: TRBV2
D: TRBD1
J: TRBJ1-1
length: 13
size: few
DNA: TGTGCCAGCAGTGCGACAGGGTCCACTGAAGCTTTCTTT
CDR3: CASSATGSTEAFF

V: TRBV11-2
D: NA
J: TRBJ1-3
length: 13
size: NA
DNA: TGTGCCAGCAGATTCTCCTCTGGAAACACCATATATTTT
CDR3: CASRFSSGNTIYF

V: TRBV9
D: NA
J: TRBJ2-3
length: 14
size: few
DNA: TGTGCCAGCAGCGTAGACCTACTGGAAGAGACGCAGTATTTT
CDR3: CASSVDLLEETQYF

V: TRBV4-3
D: NA
J: TRBJ2-7
length: 11
size: many
DNA: TGCGCCAGCAGCCAAGGAGACGAGCAGTACTTC
CDR3: CASSQGDEQYF

V: TRBV11-3
D: NA
J: TRBJ1-2
length: 13
size: many
DNA: TGTGCCAGCAGCCCCCGGACCGGCTATGGCTACACCTTC
CDR3: CASSPRTGYGYTF

V: TRBV6-1
D: NA
J: TRBJ2-7
length: 13
size: many
DNA: TGTGCCAGCAGTGAGGACAGCCACTACGAGCAGTACTTC
CDR3: CASSEDSHYEQYF

V: TRBV19
D: NA
J: TRBJ2-3
length: 13
size: NA
DNA: TGTGCCAGTAGTATAAGACCCCTCGGCGCGCAGTATTTT
CDR3: CASSIRPLGAQYF

V: TRBV7-9
D: TRBD1
J: TRBJ2-1
length: 15
size: many
DNA: TGTGCCAGCAGCCCTGGGACAGGATCTACGGATGAGCAGTTCTTC
CDR3: CASSPGTGSTDEQFF

V: TRBV10-1
D: TRBD2
J: TRBJ2-2
length: 15
size: many
DNA: TGCGCCAGCAGTGAATCCCGGGAGGGGGCCGGGGAGCTGTTTTTT
CDR3: CASSESREGAGELFF

V: TRBV5-6
D: TRBD1
J: TRBJ1-2
length: 15
size: many
DNA: TGTGCCAGCAGCGGCGTCGGACAGGGGGTGGACGGCTACACCTTC
CDR3: CASSGVGQGVDGYTF

V: TRBV29-1
D: NA
J: TRBJ2-1
length: 11
size: many
DNA: TGCAGCCTTGGGAGAAACAATGAGCAGTTCTTC
CDR3: CSLGRNNEQFF

V: TRBV7-2
D: NA
J: TRBJ2-1
length: 16
size: many
DNA: TGTGCCAGCAGCTTAGCGGCCGGGGGAGGTTACAATGAGCAGTTCTTC
CDR3: CASSLAAGGGYNEQFF

V: TRBV7-9
D: NA
J: TRBJ2-7
length: 14
size: many
DNA: TGTGCCAGCAGCCACACCGGGACTGACTACGAGCAGTACTTC
CDR3: CASSHTGTDYEQYF

V: TRBV12-5
D: NA
J: TRBJ1-5
length: 11
size: many
DNA: TGTGCTAGTGGCACCAATCAGCCCCAGCATTTT
CDR3: CASGTNQPQHF

V: TRBV10-3
D: TRBD2
J: TRBJ2-1
length: 17
size: many
DNA: TGTGCCATCAGTGAGAGTAGCGGGAGGCGCTCCTACAATGAGCAGTTCTTC
CDR3: CAISESSGRRSYNEQFF

V: TRBV9
D: NA
J: TRBJ1-1
length: 13
size: many
DNA: TGTGCCAGCAGCGTGACTATCCGGGATGAAGCTTTCTTT
CDR3: CASSVTIRDEAFF

V: TRBV20-1
D: NA
J: TRBJ2-7
length: 14
size: many
DNA: TGCAGTGCTCGGGGCAGCCCCTTTAGCTACGAGCAGTACTTC
CDR3: CSARGSPFSYEQYF

V: TRBV4-2
D: TRBD1
J: TRBJ1-5
length: 15
size: many
DNA: TGTGCCAGCACCCCAGCCAGGGGGGTCAATCAGCCCCAGCATTTT
CDR3: CASTPARGVNQPQHF

V: TRBV6-4
D: NA
J: TRBJ2-1
length: 15
size: many
DNA: TGTGCCAGCAGTGTCCGTGTCGGCCCCTACAATGAGCAGTTCTTC
CDR3: CASSVRVGPYNEQFF

V: TRBV7-9
D: NA
J: TRBJ2-2
length: 15
size: many
DNA: TGTGCCAGCAGCTTAATGGGCGGGAACACCGGGGAGCTGTTTTTT
CDR3: CASSLMGGNTGELFF

V: TRBV6-2/TRBV6-3
D: TRBD1
J: TRBJ1-2
length: 15
size: many
DNA: TGTGCCAGCAGTTATACTGGACAGGGGGCGGCTGGCTACACCTTC
CDR3: CASSYTGQGAAGYTF

V: TRBV13
D: NA
J: TRBJ2-1
length: 15
size: NA
DNA: TGTGCCAGCAGCTTTCTGACGAGCTCCTACAATGAGCAGTTCTTC
CDR3: CASSFLTSSYNEQFF

V: TRBV28
D: TRBD1
J: TRBJ2-7
length: 15
size: many
DNA: TGTGCCAGCAGTTTATTACCGGACAGGGTTCGGGAGCAGTACTTC
CDR3: CASSLLPDRVREQYF

V: TRBV7-9
D: NA
J: TRBJ1-6
length: 14
size: many
DNA: TGTGCCAGCAGCTACAGGGAGTATAATTCACCCCTCCACTTT
CDR3: CASSYREYNSPLHF

V: TRBV20-1
D: TRBD2
J: TRBJ2-7
length: 13
size: many
DNA: TGCAGTGCAGGGACTAGCGGGAGTTACGAGCAGTACTTC
CDR3: CSAGTSGSYEQYF

V: TRBV6-2/TRBV6-3
D: TRBD1
J: TRBJ2-2
length: 15
size: many
DNA: TGTGCCAGCAGTTACCCGCACAGGGGGACCGGGGAGCTGTTTTTT
CDR3: CASSYPHRGTGELFF